This T cell receptor beta chain was found in a study of a mutant IDH1 vaccine in newly diagnosed glioma. Overall study context: Vaccine dosing followed radiotherapy by 4-6 weeks, or accompanied temozolomide cycles. Patients previously underwent radiotherapy, temozolomide, or both, and most underwent both.

The time point was: week 47, end of study. Each dose of the vaccine consisted of 300 ug of mutant IDH1 20-mer peptide, with topical imiquimod. The table came from immunoSEQ multiplex PCR; TCRdb's copy has only in-frame clones and leaves some out. The sample includes over 30,000 clones, around 90% of them seen just once. On this clone itself: The target antigen is unknown.

Sequencing was performed on PBMCs, taken from a glioma patient whose treatment included an IDH1 peptide vaccine. This receptor was identified in a woman between 35 and 50 years old with glioma.

The CDR3 protein is CASSSTTASSSREQYF. The CDR3 coding sequence is TGTGCCAGCTCATCCACGACCGCCTCATCGTCGCGGGAGCAGTACTTC. J is TRBJ2-7 and V is TRBV18, with D uncertain. CDR3 length: 16 amino acids. The V end was cut by 5 bases, the J end by 7 bases, with 24 bases between. Germline V gene lookup returns CDR1 KGHSH and CDR2 LQKENI.